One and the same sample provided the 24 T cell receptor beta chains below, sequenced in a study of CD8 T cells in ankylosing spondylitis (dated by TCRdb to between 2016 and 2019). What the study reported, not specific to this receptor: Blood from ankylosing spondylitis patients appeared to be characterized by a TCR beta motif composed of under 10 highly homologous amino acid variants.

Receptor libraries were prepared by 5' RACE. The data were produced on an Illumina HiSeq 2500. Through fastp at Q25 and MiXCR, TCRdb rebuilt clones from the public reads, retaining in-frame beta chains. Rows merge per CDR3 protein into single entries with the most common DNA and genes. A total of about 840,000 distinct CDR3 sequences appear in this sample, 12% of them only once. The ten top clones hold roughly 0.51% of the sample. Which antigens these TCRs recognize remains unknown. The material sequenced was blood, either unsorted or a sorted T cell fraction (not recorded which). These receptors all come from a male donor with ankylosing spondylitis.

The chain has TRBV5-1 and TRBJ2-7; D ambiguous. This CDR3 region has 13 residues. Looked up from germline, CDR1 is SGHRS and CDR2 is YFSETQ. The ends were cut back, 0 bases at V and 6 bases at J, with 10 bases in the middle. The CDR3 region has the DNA TGCGCCAGCAGCTTGGCCCCGGAGCGCGAGCAGTACTTC. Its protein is CASSLAPEREQYF.

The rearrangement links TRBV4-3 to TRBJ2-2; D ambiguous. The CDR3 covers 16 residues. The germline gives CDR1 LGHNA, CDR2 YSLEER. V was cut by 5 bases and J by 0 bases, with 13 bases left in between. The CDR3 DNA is TGCGCCAGCAGCGACCCGTTCCTCGCGAACACCGGGGAGCTGTTTTTT. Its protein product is CASSDPFLANTGELFF.

CDR3 loop: CSARSGTSSSYEQYF. Written as DNA, the CDR3 is TGCAGTGCTAGATCCGGGACTTCGAGCTCCTACGAGCAGTACTTC. This rearrangement joins TRBV20-1 to TRBJ2-7, with D tentatively TRBD2 (6 bases). The CDR3 loop spans 15 amino acids. The V and J ends lost 2 bases and 0 bases respectively, with 14 bases between them. Germline values: CDR1 DFQATT, CDR2 SNEGSKA (reference sequence).

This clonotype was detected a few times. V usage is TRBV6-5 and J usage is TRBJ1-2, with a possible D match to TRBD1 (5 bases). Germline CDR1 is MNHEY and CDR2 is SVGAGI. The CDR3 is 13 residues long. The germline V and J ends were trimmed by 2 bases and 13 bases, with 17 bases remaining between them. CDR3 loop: CASSYPGTAEFTF. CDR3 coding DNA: TGTGCCAGCAGTTACCCTGGGACCGCGGAGTTCACCTTC.

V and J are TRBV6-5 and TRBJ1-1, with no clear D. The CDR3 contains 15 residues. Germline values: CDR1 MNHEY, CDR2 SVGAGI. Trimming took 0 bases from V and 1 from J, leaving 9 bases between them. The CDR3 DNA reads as TGTGCCAGCAGTTACTCGAACAGACCGAACACTGAAGCTTTCTTT. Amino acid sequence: CASSYSNRPNTEAFF.

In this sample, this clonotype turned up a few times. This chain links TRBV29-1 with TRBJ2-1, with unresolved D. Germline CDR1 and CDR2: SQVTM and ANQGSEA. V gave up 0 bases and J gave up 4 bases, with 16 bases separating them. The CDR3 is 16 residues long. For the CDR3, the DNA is TGCAGCGTTGAAGATAGGGATGGTATAAGATACAATGAGCAGTTCTTC. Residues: CSVEDRDGIRYNEQFF.

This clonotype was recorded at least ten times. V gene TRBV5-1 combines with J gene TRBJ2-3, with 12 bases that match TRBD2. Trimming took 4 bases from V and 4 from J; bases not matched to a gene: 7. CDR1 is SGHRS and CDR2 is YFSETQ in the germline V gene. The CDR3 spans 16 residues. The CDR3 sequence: CASSMLTSGRADTQYF. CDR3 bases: TGCGCCAGCAGCATGCTGACTAGCGGGAGAGCAGATACGCAGTATTTT.

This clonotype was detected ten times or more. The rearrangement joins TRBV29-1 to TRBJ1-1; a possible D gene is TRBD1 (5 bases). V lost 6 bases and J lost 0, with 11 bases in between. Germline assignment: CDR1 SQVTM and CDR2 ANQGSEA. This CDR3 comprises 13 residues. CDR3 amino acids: CSVGVSLNTEAFF. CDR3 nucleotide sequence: TGCAGCGTGGGGGTCTCCCTGAACACTGAAGCTTTCTTT.

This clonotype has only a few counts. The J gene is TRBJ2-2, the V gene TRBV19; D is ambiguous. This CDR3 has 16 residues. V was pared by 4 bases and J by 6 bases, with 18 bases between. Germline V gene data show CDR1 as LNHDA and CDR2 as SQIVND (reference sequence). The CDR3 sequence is CASSRSRGIGSGELFF. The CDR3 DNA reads TGTGCCAGTAGTAGGTCCCGAGGCATCGGCTCCGGGGAGCTGTTTTTT. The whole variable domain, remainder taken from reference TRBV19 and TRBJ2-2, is DGGITQSPKYLFRKEGQNVTLSCEQNLNHDAMYWYRQDPGQGLRLIYYSQIVNDFQKGDIAEGYSVSREKKESFPLTVTSAQKNPTAFYLCASSRSRGIGSGELFFGEGSRLTVL.

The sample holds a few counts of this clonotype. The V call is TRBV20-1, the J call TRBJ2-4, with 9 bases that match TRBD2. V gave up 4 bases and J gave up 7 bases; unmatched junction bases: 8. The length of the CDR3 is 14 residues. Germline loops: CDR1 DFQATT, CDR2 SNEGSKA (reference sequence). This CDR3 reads CSAIAGASDNIQYF. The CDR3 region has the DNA TGCAGTGCTATAGCGGGGGCCTCGGATAACATTCAGTACTTC.

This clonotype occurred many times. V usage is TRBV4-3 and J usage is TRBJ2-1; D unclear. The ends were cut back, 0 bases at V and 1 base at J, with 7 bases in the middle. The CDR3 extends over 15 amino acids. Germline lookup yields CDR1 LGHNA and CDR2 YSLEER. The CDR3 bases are TGCGCCAGCAGCCAAGAGGGCGATTCCTACAATGAGCAGTTCTTC. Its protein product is CASSQEGDSYNEQFF.

The CDR3 DNA reads TGTGCCAGCAGCGTAGATAGACCAGATACGCAGTATTTT. Translating gives CASSVDRPDTQYF. V gene TRBV9 combines with J gene TRBJ2-3, with D uncertain. CDR3 size: 13 residues. The ends were cut back, 0 bases at V and 4 bases at J, with 6 bases in the middle. Germline values: CDR1 SGDLS, CDR2 YYNGEE. Filled out from reference TRBV9 and TRBJ2-3, the complete variable domain reads DSGVTQTPKHLITATGQRVTLRCSPRSGDLSVYWYQQSLDQGLQFLIQYYNGEERAKGNILERFSAQQFPDLHSELNLSSLELGDSALYFCASSVDRPDTQYFGPGTRLTVL.

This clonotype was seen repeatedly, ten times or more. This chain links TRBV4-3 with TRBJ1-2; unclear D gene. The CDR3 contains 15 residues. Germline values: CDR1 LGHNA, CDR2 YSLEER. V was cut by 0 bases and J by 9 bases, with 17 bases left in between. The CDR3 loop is CASSQDAAGDLSYTF. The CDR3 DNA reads TGCGCCAGCAGCCAAGATGCGGCAGGCGATTTGAGCTACACCTTC.

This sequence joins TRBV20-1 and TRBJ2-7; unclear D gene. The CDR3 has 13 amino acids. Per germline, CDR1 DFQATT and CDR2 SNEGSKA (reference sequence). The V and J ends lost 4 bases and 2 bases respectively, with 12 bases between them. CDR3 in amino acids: CSAIRTTPYEQYF. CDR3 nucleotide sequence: TGCAGTGCTATTAGAACGACCCCCTACGAGCAGTACTTC.

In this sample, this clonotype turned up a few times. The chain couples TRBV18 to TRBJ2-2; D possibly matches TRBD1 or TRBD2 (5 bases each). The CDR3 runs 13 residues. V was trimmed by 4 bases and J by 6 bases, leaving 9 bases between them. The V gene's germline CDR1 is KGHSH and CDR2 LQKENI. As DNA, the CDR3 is TGTGCCAGCTCACGTTCGGGGCCCGGGGAGCTGTTTTTT. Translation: CASSRSGPGELFF. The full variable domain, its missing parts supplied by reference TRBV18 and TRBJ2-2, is NAGVMQNPRHLVRRRGQEARLRCSPMKGHSHVYWYRQLPEEGLKFMVYLQKENIIDESGMPKERFSAEFPKEGPSILRIQQVVRGDSAAYFCASSRSGPGELFFGEGSRLTVL.

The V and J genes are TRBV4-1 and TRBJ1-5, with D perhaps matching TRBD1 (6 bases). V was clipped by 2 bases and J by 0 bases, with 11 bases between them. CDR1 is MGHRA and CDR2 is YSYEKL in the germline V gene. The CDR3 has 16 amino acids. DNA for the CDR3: TGCGCCAGCAGCCAATGGGGGGACACTAGCAATCAGCCCCAGCATTTT. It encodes CASSQWGDTSNQPQHF.

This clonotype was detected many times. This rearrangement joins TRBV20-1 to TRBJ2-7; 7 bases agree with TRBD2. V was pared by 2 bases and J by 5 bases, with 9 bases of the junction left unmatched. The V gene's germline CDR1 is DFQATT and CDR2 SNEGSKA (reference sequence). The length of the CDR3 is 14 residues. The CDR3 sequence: CSARTEGRGDEQYF. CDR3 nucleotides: TGCAGTGCTAGAACGGAAGGGAGGGGTGACGAGCAGTACTTC.

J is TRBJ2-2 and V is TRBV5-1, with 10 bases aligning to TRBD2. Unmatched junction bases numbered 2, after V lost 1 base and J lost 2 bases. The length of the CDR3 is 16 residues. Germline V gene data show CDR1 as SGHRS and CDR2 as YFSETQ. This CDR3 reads CASSLPSGGNTGELFF. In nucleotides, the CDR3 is TGCGCCAGCAGCTTGCCTAGCGGGGGAAACACCGGGGAGCTGTTTTTT.

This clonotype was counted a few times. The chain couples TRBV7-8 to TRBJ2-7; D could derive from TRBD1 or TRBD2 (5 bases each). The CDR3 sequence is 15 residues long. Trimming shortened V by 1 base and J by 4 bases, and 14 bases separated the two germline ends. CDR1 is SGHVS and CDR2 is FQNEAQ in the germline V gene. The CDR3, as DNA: TGTGCCAGCAGCTTAGGTTGGGGGACGGGGTACGAGCAGTACTTC. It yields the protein CASSLGWGTGYEQYF.

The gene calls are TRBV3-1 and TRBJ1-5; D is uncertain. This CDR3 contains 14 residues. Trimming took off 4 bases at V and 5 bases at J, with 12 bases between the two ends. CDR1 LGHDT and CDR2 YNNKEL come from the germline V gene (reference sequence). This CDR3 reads CASSPGEHHQPQHF. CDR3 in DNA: TGTGCCAGCAGCCCTGGAGAACACCATCAGCCCCAGCATTTT.

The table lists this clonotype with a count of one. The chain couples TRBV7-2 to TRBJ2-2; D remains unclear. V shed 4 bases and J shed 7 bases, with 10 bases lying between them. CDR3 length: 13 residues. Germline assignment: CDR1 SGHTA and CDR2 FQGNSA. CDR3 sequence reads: CASSSHPGGELFF. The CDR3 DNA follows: TGTGCCAGCAGCTCCCACCCCGGCGGGGAGCTGTTTTTT. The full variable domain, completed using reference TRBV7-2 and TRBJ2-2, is GAGVSQSPSNKVTEKGKDVELRCDPISGHTALYWYRQSLGQGLEFLIYFQGNSAPDKSGLPSDRFSAERTGGSVSTLTIQRTQQEDSAVYLCASSSHPGGELFFGEGSRLTVL.

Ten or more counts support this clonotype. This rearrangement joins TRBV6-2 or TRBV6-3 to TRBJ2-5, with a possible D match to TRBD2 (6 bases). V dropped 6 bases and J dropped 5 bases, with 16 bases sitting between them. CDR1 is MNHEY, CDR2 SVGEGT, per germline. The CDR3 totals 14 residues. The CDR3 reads CASRPKRARETQYF. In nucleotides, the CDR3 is TGTGCCAGCAGACCAAAGCGGGCAAGGGAGACCCAGTACTTC.

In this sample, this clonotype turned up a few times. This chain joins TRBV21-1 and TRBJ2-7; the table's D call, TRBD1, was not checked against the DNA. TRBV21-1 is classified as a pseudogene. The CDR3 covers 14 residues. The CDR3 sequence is CASTKTGSVYEQYF. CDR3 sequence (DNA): TGTGCCAGCACTAAGACAGGCTCAGTTTACGAGCAGTACTTC.

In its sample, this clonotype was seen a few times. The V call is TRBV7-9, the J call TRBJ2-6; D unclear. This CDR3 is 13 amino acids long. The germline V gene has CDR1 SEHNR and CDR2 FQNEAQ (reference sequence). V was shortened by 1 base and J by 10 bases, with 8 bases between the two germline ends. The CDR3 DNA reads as TGTGCCAGCAGCTTAGACGCACAAAACGTCCTGACTTTC. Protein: CASSLDAQNVLTF.